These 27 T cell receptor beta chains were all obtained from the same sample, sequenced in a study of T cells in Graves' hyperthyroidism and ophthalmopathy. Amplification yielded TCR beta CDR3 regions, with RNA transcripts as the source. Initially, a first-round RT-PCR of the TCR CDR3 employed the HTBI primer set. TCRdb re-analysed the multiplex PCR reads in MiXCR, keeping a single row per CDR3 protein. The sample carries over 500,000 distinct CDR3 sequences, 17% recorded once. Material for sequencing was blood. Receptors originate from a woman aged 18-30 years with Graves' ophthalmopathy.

This CDR3 is CSEGSPYGYTF. The CDR3 nucleotides read TGCAGCGAGGGATCACCATATGGCTACACCTTC. The chain employs TRBV29-1 and TRBJ1-2, with unresolved D. Germline loops: CDR1 SQVTM, CDR2 ANQGSEA. This CDR3 region has 11 residues. V shed 7 bases and J shed 5 bases, with 11 bases lying between them.

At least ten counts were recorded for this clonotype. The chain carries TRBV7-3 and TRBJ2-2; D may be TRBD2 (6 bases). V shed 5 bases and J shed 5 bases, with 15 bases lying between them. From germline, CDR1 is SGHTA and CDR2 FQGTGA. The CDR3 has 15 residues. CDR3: CASSPTTGVTGELFF. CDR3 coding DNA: TGTGCCAGCAGCCCAACAACGGGGGTTACCGGGGAGCTGTTTTTT.

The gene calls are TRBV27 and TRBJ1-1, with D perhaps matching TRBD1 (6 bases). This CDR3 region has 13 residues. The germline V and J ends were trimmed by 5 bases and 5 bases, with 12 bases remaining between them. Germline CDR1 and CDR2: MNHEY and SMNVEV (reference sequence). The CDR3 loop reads CASSPLRGTEAFF. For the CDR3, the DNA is TGTGCCAGCAGTCCACTCAGGGGTACTGAAGCTTTCTTT.

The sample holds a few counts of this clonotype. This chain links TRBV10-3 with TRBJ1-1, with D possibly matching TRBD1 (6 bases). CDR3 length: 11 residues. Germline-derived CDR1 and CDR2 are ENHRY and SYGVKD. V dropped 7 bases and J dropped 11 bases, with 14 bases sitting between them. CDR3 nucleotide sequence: TGTGCCATCACCATTGCAGGGGTTGCTTTCTTT. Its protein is CAITIAGVAFF.

The CDR3 is CSVEDRDRGYYMNTEAFF. The CDR3 DNA follows: TGCAGCGTTGAAGATAGGGACAGGGGGTACTATATGAACACTGAAGCTTTCTTT. The J gene is TRBJ1-1, the V gene TRBV29-1; 11 nucleotides align to TRBD1. Germline V gives CDR1 SQVTM, CDR2 ANQGSEA. With 0 bases clipped from V and 0 bases from J, the junction kept 9 bases outside the gene matches. The CDR3 is 18 residues long.

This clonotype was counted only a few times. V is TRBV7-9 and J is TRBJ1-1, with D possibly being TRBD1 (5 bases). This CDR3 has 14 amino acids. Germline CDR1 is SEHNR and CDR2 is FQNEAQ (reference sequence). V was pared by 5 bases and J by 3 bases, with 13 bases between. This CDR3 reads CASSKDSGYTEAFF. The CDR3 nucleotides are TGTGCCAGCAGCAAAGACAGCGGGTACACTGAAGCTTTCTTT.

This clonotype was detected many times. CDR3 sequence reads: CASSFPRRAGDTDTQYF. CDR3 DNA: TGTGCCAGCAGCTTCCCACGGCGAGCGGGGGACACAGATACGCAGTATTTT. V usage is TRBV7-9 and J usage is TRBJ2-3; the match to TRBD2 covers 8 bases. The CDR3 contains 17 residues. V shed 3 bases, J shed 2 bases, and the junction held 10 bases outside the gene matches. Germline V gene sequence: CDR1 SEHNR, CDR2 FQNEAQ (reference sequence).

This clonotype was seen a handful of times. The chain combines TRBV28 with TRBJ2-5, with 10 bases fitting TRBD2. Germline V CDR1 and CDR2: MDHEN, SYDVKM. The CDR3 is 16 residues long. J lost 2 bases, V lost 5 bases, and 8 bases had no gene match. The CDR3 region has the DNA TGTGCCAGCAGTCTACGAGCGGGGGGGCTACAAGAGACCCAGTACTTC. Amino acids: CASSLRAGGLQETQYF. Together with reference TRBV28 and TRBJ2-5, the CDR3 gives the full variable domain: DVKVTQSSRYLVKRTGEKVFLECVQDMDHENMFWYRQDPGLGLRLIYFSYDVKMKEKGDIPEGYSVSREKKERFSLILESASTNQTSMYLCASSLRAGGLQETQYFGPGTRLLVL.

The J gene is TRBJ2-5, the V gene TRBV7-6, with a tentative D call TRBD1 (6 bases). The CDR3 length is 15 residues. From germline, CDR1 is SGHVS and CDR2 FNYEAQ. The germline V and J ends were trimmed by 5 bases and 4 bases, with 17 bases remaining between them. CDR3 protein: CASSKAGTPGETQYF. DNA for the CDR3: TGTGCCAGCAGCAAGGCCGGGACACCAGGAGAGACCCAGTACTTC.

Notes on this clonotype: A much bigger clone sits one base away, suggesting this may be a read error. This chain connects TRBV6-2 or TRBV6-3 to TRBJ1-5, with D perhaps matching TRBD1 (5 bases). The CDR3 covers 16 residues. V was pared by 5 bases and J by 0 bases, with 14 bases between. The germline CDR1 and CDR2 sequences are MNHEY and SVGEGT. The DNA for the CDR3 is TGTGCCAGCAGTACCCAGGGTAGGTTTAGCAATCAGCCCCAGCATTTT. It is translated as CASSTQGRFSNQPQHF.

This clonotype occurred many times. CDR3: CASGRGTGNTEAFF. DNA for the CDR3: TGTGCCAGCGGACGGGGGACAGGGAACACTGAAGCTTTCTTT. The chain carries TRBV3-1 and TRBJ1-1; 8 nucleotides line up with TRBD1. CDR3 length equals 14 residues. With V trimmed by 8 bases and J by 1 base, 6 bases remained unmatched. CDR1 and CDR2 from the germline V gene are LGHDT and YNNKEL (reference sequence).

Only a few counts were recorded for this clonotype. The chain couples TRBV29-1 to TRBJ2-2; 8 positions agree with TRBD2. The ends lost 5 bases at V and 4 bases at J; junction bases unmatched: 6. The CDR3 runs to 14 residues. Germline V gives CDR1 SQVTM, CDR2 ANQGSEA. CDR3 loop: CSVFEAGATGELFF. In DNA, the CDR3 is TGCAGCGTTTTCGAAGCGGGAGCCACCGGGGAGCTGTTTTTT.

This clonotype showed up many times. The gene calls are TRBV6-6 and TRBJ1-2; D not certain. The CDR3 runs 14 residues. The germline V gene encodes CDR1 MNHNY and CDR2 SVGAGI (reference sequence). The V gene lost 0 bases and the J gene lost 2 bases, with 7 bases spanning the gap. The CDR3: CASSYSSDNYGYTF. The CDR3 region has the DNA TGTGCCAGCAGTTACTCATCGGACAACTATGGCTACACCTTC.

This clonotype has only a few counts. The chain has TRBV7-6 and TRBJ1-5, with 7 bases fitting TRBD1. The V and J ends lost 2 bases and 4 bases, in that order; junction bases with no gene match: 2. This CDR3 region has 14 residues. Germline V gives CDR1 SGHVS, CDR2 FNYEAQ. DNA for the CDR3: TGTGCCAGCAGCTTAATCAGGGGGAATCAGCCCCAGCATTTT. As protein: CASSLIRGNQPQHF.

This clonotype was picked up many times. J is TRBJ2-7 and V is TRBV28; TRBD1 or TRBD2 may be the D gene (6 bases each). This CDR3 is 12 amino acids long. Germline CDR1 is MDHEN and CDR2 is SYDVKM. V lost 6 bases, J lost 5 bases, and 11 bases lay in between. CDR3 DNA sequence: TGTGCCAGCAGCCCCGGGGGCGACGAGCAGTACTTC. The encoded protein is CASSPGGDEQYF.

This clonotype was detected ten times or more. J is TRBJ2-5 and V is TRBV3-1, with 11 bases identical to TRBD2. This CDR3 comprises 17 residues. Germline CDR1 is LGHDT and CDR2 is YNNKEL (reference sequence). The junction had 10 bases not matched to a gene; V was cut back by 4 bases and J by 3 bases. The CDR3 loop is CASSLVAGGTSEETQYF. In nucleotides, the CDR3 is TGTGCCAGCAGCCTCGTAGCGGGAGGGACCTCGGAAGAGACCCAGTACTTC.

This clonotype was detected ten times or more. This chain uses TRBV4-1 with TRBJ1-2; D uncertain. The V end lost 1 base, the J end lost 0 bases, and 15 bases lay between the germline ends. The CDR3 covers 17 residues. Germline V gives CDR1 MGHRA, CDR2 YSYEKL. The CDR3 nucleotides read TGCGCCAGCAGCCAAGGTCCACCAGAGTTAGCTAACTATGGCTACACCTTC. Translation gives CASSQGPPELANYGYTF.

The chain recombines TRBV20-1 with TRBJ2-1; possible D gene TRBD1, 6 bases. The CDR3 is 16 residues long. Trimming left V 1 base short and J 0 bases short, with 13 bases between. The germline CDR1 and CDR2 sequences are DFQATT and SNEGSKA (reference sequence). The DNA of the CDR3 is TGCAGTGCTAGAGCCCCCGAAGGGGGCTCCTACAATGAGCAGTTCTTC. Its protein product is CSARAPEGGSYNEQFF.

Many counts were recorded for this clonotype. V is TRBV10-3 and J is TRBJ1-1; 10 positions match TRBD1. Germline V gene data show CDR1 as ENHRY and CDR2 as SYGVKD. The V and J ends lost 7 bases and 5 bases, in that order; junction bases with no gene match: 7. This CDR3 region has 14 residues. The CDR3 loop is CAITDRGQFTEAFF. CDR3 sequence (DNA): TGTGCCATCACTGACAGGGGGCAATTTACTGAAGCTTTCTTT.

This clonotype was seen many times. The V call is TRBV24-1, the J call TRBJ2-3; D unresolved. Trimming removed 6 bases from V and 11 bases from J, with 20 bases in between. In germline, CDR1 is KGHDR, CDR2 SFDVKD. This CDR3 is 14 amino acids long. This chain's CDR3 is CATSLSPLVPKQYF. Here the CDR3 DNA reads TGTGCCACCAGTCTTTCCCCACTCGTTCCAAAGCAGTATTTT.

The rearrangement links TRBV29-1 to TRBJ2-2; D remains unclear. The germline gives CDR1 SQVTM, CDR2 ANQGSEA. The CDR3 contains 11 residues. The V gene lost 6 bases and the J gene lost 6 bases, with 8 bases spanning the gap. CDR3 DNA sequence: TGCAGCGTCCGATTTGCCGGGGAGCTGTTTTTT. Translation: CSVRFAGELFF.

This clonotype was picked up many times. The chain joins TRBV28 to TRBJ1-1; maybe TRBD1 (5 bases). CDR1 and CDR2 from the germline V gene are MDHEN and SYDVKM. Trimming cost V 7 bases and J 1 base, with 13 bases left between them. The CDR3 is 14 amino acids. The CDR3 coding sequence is TGTGCCAGCACCTCAGAAGGGGCGAACACTGAAGCTTTCTTT. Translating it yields CASTSEGANTEAFF.

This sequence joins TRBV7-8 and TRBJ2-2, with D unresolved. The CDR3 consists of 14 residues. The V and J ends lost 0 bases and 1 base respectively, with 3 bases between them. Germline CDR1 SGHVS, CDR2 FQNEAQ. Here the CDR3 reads CASSLAWNTGELFF. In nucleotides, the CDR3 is TGTGCCAGCAGCTTAGCTTGGAACACCGGGGAGCTGTTTTTT.

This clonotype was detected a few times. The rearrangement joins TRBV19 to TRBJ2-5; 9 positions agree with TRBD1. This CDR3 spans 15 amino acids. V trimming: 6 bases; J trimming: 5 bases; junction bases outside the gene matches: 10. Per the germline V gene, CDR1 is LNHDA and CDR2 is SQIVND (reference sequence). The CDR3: CASSDRAGQGETQYF. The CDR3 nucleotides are TGTGCCAGTAGCGATAGAGCTGGACAGGGGGAGACCCAGTACTTC.

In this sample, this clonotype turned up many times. The DNA for the CDR3 is TGTGCCAGCAGTTACTCAAGCACTAGCCCACACAATGAGCAGTTCTTC. It encodes CASSYSSTSPHNEQFF. The chain combines TRBV6-5 with TRBJ2-1; the D gene is possibly TRBD2 (6 bases). The germline V and J ends were trimmed by 0 bases and 5 bases, with 14 bases remaining between them. CDR1 is MNHEY and CDR2 is SVGAGI in the germline V gene. The CDR3 sequence is 16 residues long.

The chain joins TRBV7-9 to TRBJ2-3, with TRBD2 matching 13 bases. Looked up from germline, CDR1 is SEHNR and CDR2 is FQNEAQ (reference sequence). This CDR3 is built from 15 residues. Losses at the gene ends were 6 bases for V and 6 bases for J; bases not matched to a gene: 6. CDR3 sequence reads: CASRPLAGGDDTQYF. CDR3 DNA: TGTGCCAGCAGACCACTAGCGGGGGGGGATGATACGCAGTATTTT.

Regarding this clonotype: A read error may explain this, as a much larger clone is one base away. In DNA, the CDR3 is TGTGCCACCAGTCAGGGGGTCGCAGATACGCAGTATTTT. This encodes CATSQGVADTQYF. The rearrangement uses TRBV24-1 and TRBJ2-3; 7 bases line up with TRBD1. Trimming at V came to 6 bases and at J to 4 bases, leaving 3 bases not matched to a gene. Germline V gene data show CDR1 as KGHDR and CDR2 as SFDVKD. The CDR3 spans 13 residues.